The rows below give T cell receptor beta chains drawn from one sample of a study of T cell responses to AZD1222 COVID-19 vaccine. The data were produced by immunoSEQ multiplex PCR, yet TCRdb's version contains in-frame clones alone and is incomplete. Of around 47,000 clones in the sample, roughly 75% were seen once. The specimen comprised peripheral blood, sampled 28 days after the second dose of the MenACWY control vaccine. These receptors were taken from an adult who received the MenACWY meningococcal vaccine as a control. Both conserved end residues are part of each CDR3. A D gene is named only where the DNA matches it firmly. Clone size is stated in some rows and not others, as once, few, many or a class when expanded.

CDR3: CASRDSGDNEQFF; DNA: TGTGCCAGCCGGGATAGCGGGGACAATGAGCAGTTCTTC; D: TRBD2; size: -; J: TRBJ2-1; V: TRBV2
CDR3: CASSLARDGVEAFF; DNA: TGTGCCAGCAGCTTGGCCAGGGACGGTGTTGAAGCTTTCTTT; D: -; size: -; J: TRBJ1-1; V: TRBV5-4
CDR3: CASSEFAMGRSGNTIYF; DNA: TGTGCCAGCAGTGAATTCGCGATGGGGCGCTCTGGAAACACCATATATTTT; D: -; size: -; J: TRBJ1-3; V: TRBV25-1
CDR3: CASSEPSPGTGDGYTF; DNA: TGTGCCAGCAGTGAGCCGTCTCCCGGGACAGGGGACGGCTACACCTTC; D: TRBD1; size: -; J: TRBJ1-2; V: TRBV6-1
CDR3: CASSLGASPLDGGELFF; DNA: TGTGCCAGCAGTTTGGGGGCTAGCCCACTCGACGGAGGGGAGCTGTTTTTT; D: -; size: -; J: TRBJ2-2; V: TRBV27
CDR3: CATSRGGLTEAFF; DNA: TGTGCCACCAGCAGAGGAGGTCTCACTGAAGCTTTCTTT; D: -; size: -; J: TRBJ1-1; V: TRBV15
CDR3: CASSSTGTGFETQYF; DNA: TGCGCCAGCAGCTCAACCGGGACAGGCTTCGAGACCCAGTACTTC; D: TRBD1; size: few; J: TRBJ2-5; V: TRBV5-1
CDR3: CASRLTGPRFEAFF; DNA: TGTGCCAGCAGACTCACCGGGCCTCGGTTCGAAGCTTTCTTT; D: -; size: -; J: TRBJ1-1; V: TRBV28
CDR3: CASSFGTGINEQFF; DNA: TGTGCCAGCAGCTTTGGGACAGGGATCAATGAGCAGTTCTTC; D: TRBD1; size: -; J: TRBJ2-1; V: TRBV7-2
CDR3: CASSKARNTEAFF; DNA: TGTGCCAGCTCCAAGGCTCGGAACACTGAAGCTTTCTTT; D: -; size: once; J: TRBJ1-1; V: TRBV18
CDR3: CASSEGGQGLKTFF; DNA: TGTGCCAGCAGTGAAGGGGGGCAGGGACTGAAAACTTTCTTT; D: -; size: medium-sized; J: TRBJ1-1; V: TRBV2
CDR3: CASSLEGSGRLRTYNEQFF; DNA: TGTGCCAGCAGCTTGGAAGGTAGCGGGAGGCTTAGGACCTACAATGAGCAGTTCTTC; D: TRBD2; size: -; J: TRBJ2-1; V: TRBV5-4